This section outlines one TCR beta chain sequence together with its context. The clone's antigen remains unknown. No base quality information exists; no much larger clone differs at one position. The collaborating institutions used their own protocols to collect whole blood in K2EDTA tubes. For TCRbeta analysis, collaborators shipped samples in one of three forms: frozen whole blood, isolated PBMCs, or DNA extracted from either of those sample types. This entry comes from a study of blood T cell repertoires in COVID-19 (dated by TCRdb to the early 2020s). About the investigation overall: The collaborator samples originated in the United States, Italy and Spain and spanned the acute and convalescent phases of COVID-19. The material from the prospective study consisted of cDNA or gDNA derived from T cells, B-cell-depleted T cells, or PBMCs. The dataset comprised deeply sampled blood TCRbeta repertoires from subjects exposed to, actively infected with, or recovered from COVID-19. A freely available public database, intended as a resource for researchers studying the immune response to SARS-CoV-2, is where the repertoires were released. Where available, HLA class I and class II types were taken from metadata supplied by the sample provider and were not determined by assay-based typing. Samples were obtained from the ongoing ImmuneRACE study (first 160 participants) and from approximately 1,200 subjects provided by 6 global collaborators. A de-identified subject ID, COVID-19 status, age in years and sex were almost always included in the sample metadata. Results and caveats for the whole study, not just this receptor: The quantity of clinical and demographic metadata differed by source and by participant and was supplied without curation.

V is trimmed back by 2 bases and J by 4 bases, and the junction contains 4 bases that no gene match accounts for. Including the terminal cysteine and phenylalanine, the CDR3 comprises 14 residues. CDR3 DNA only is kept here, 42 bases in frame from base 1. In the germline V gene (reference sequence), CDR1 corresponds to PRHDT and CDR2 to FYEKMQ. The immunoSEQ Assay, a bias-controlled multiplex PCR, was used to amplify TCRbeta CDR3 regions from genomic DNA. Turning to the authors' computational methods: The number of nucleated cells in each sample was estimated from the amplification of reference gene primers within the assay. To quantify the absolute abundance of each unique TCRbeta CDR3 rearrangement, sequence reads were collapsed and filtered. For each sample, productive Simpson clonality was calculated as the square root of Simpson's diversity index across productive rearrangements. As stored in TCRdb, this immuneACCESS dataset retains in-frame rearrangements with V and J assigned. A fraction of the clones does not appear; measured against another copy, unresolved V genes explain less than half of the discrepancy, and the remainder lacks a known reason. V and J calls and clone size are copied from that table; D and trimming were computed from the DNA. Across this sample there are fewer than 100,000 clones, with around 87% seen only once. The top ten clonotypes cover 4.5% to 5% of the sample.

Recombination linked TRBV13 to TRBJ1-1, and 7 junction bases match TRBD1. Sequencing was carried out using peripheral blood. This TCR came from a woman older than 75 with acute or convalescent COVID-19. The bases read TGTGCCAGCAGCTTACGACAGGGCTCCACTGAAGCTTTCTTT. This gives the protein CASSLRQGSTEAFF.